Included here is one T cell receptor (beta chain) sequence, with context. Per the authors' pipeline: For nucleated cells, counts were estimated from reference gene primer amplification. TCRdb's table, derived via immunoSEQ multiplex PCR, lists solely in-frame clones and lacks some. Clone size and the V and J calls come from that table; the DNA yielded D and trimming. Of over 90,000 clones listed, about four fifths are singletons. This sample was taken from a study of blood T cell repertoires in COVID-19. Study-level information: Material from acute and convalescent COVID-19 was sourced from the United States, Italy and Spain. PBMCs, B-cell-depleted T cells, or T cells provided the cDNA or gDNA that made up the material.

The CDR3 is 16 residues long. V shed 2 bases and J 3 bases; nucleotides not matched to a gene: 7. CDR1 and CDR2 from the germline V gene are KGHSH and LQKENI. The chain combines TRBV18 with TRBJ2-3; 8 positions agree with TRBD1. The receptor comes from a human donor in a cohort sampled during active COVID-19. The sample consisted of peripheral blood. For the CDR3, the DNA is TGTGCCAGCTCACCAAGGGACAGGTCCTCTACAGATACGCAGTATTTT. As protein: CASSPRDRSSTDTQYF.